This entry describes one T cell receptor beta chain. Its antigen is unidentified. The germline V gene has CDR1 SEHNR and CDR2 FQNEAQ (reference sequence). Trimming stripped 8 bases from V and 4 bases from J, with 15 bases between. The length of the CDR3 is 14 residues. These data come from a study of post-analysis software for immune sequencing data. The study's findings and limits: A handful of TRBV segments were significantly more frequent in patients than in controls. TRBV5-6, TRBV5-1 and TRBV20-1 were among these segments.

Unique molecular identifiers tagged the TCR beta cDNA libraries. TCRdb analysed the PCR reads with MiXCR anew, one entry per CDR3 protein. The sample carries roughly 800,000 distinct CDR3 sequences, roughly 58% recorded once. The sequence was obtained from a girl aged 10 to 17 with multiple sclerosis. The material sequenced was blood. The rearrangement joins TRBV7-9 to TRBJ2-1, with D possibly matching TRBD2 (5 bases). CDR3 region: CASGLQAGYNEQFF. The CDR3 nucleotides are TGTGCCAGCGGACTCCAAGCCGGTTACAATGAGCAGTTCTTC.